This entry lists 4 T cell receptor beta chains sequenced from one sample in a study of early T cells in non-severe SARS-CoV-2 infection. TCRdb analysed the 5' RACE reads with MiXCR anew, one entry per CDR3 protein. The repertoire has about 64,000 distinct CDR3 sequences, 13% of them found once; the top ten carry 3.5% to 5%. What was sequenced was whole blood. These receptors were taken from an adult who was a healthcare worker with PCR-confirmed SARS-CoV-2 infection or an uninfected control (not recorded which).

This clonotype has only a few counts. The chain links TRBV12-5 to TRBJ2-2; D is ambiguous. The length of the CDR3 is 13 residues. Germline values: CDR1 LGHNT, CDR2 FRNRAP. The V end was cut by 8 bases, the J end by 2 bases, with 9 bases between. CDR3 amino acids: CASLQFNTGELFF. CDR3 DNA sequence: TGTGCTAGTTTGCAATTCAACACCGGGGAGCTGTTTTTT.

The chain carries TRBV6-1 and TRBJ2-3, with 8 bases lining up with TRBD2. The CDR3 has 15 amino acids. From germline, CDR1 is MNHNS and CDR2 SASEGT. V dropped 2 bases and J dropped 7; count of bases not matched to a gene: 8. In nucleotides, the CDR3 is TGTGCCAGCAGTGAAAGTAGCGGGGTAGGGAATACGCAGTATTTT. Translating gives CASSESSGVGNTQYF.

This clonotype was recorded a few times. The rearrangement joins TRBV10-2 to TRBJ2-3; 9 nucleotides line up with TRBD2. This CDR3 has 14 residues. Germline V gene lookup returns CDR1 WSHSY and CDR2 SAAADI. With V trimmed by 8 bases and J by 2 bases, 5 bases remained unmatched. CDR3 nucleotides: TGCGCCAGCGGTAGCGGGGGTGACACAGATACGCAGTATTTT. Protein sequence: CASGSGGDTDTQYF.

The gene calls are TRBV5-6 and TRBJ2-1; D is possibly TRBD2 (5 bases). Germline assignment: CDR1 SGHDT and CDR2 YYEEEE. The V gene lost 4 bases and the J gene lost 2 bases, with 13 bases spanning the gap. The CDR3 loop spans 15 amino acids. CDR3 sequence reads: CASSPPGNPYNEQFF. DNA of the CDR3: TGTGCCAGCAGCCCACCCGGGAACCCCTACAATGAGCAGTTCTTC.